This T cell receptor (beta chain) was profiled in a study of T cell responses to AZD1222 COVID-19 vaccine. Study results and limitations: Spike-specific TCR breadth and depth were elevated following two AZD1222 doses. Among the donors, most were white British and more were female, and clonal diversity was possibly underestimated. CD4 TCRs associated with vaccination spanned spike, dominating at 160-218 and 743-854.

Some clones are missing from TCRdb's copy, which holds only in-frame ones; the method was immunoSEQ multiplex PCR. Here the sample spans tens of thousands of clones, 75% to 90% being singletons. Concerning this clone itself: The antigen is not known.

Germline CDR1 MNHEY, CDR2 SVGEGT. This CDR3 has 13 residues. Trimming removed 4 bases from V and 7 bases from J, with 11 bases in between. This chain links TRBV6-2 or TRBV6-3 with TRBJ1-5; D may be TRBD1 (5 bases). The origin of this receptor is an adult in good health. Sample: peripheral blood, taken on day 0 of MenACWY control vaccination. The CDR3 DNA reads as TGTGCCAGCAGTTGGGGGGTCGGGCAGCCCCAGCATTTT. Its protein is CASSWGVGQPQHF.